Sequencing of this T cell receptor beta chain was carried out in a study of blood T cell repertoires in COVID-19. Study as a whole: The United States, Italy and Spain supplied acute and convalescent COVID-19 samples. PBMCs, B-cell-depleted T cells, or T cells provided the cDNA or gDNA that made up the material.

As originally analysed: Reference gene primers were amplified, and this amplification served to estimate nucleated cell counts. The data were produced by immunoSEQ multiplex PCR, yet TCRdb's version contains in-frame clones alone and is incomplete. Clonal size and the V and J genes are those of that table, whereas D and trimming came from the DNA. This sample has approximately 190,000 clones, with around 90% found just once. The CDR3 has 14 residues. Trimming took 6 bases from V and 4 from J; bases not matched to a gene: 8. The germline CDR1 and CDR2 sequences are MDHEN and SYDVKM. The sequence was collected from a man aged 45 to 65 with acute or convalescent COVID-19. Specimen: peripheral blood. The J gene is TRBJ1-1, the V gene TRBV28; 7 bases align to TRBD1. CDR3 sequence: CASSSGGIRTEAFF. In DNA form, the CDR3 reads TGTGCCAGCAGCTCAGGGGGGATACGCACTGAAGCTTTCTTT.